Following are 7 T cell receptor beta chains from one sample sequenced in a study of blood T cell repertoires in COVID-19. Method: immunoSEQ multiplex PCR; TCRdb's copy keeps in-frame clones and lacks some. The table includes about 300,000 clones, around 89% detected once. Sequencing used peripheral blood. The receptors originated from a woman between 25 and 40 years old who had recovered from COVID-19.

The rearrangement uses TRBV13 and TRBJ1-2; a possible D gene is TRBD1 (5 bases). The CDR3 is made up of 11 amino acids. Germline-derived CDR1 and CDR2 are PRHDT and FYEKMQ (reference sequence). Trimming took off 10 bases at V and 4 bases at J, with 10 bases between the two ends. In DNA form, the CDR3 reads TGTGCCACCTCGGGGGGCTATGGCTACACCTTC. This translates into CATSGGYGYTF.

The chain is built from TRBV24-1 and TRBJ2-2, with D unclear. The CDR3 sequence is 15 residues long. Trimming pared 6 bases from V and 7 bases from J, leaving 17 bases between. Germline loops: CDR1 KGHDR, CDR2 SFDVKD. CDR3: CATSFGPYGIGELFF. Here the CDR3 DNA reads TGTGCCACCAGTTTTGGGCCCTACGGCATCGGGGAGCTGTTTTTT.

The chain recombines TRBV7-2 with TRBJ2-5; a possible D gene is TRBD2 (6 bases). Trimming removed 1 base from V and 1 base from J, with 10 bases in between. This CDR3 has 15 residues. CDR1 SGHTA and CDR2 FQGNSA come from the germline V gene. CDR3 sequence (DNA): TGTGCCAGCAGCTTAGGGAGGGGCCCCCAAGAGACCCAGTACTTC. As protein: CASSLGRGPQETQYF.

The chain employs TRBV19 and TRBJ1-2; D is unresolved. This CDR3 has 14 amino acids. V lost 3 bases and J lost 4, with 12 bases in between. Per the germline V gene, CDR1 is LNHDA and CDR2 is SQIVND (reference sequence). The CDR3 DNA is TGTGCCAGTAGTATCAGAGGGCTGGTCTATGGCTACACCTTC. As protein: CASSIRGLVYGYTF. The full variable domain, its missing parts supplied by reference TRBV19 and TRBJ1-2, is DGGITQSPKYLFRKEGQNVTLSCEQNLNHDAMYWYRQDPGQGLRLIYYSQIVNDFQKGDIAEGYSVSREKKESFPLTVTSAQKNPTAFYLCASSIRGLVYGYTFGSGTRLTVV.

The rearrangement uses TRBV7-9 and TRBJ1-2; no clear D gene. The CDR3 totals 13 residues. V was clipped by 1 base and J by 8 bases, with 11 bases between them. Germline CDR1 reads SEHNR; CDR2 reads FQNEAQ (reference sequence). The CDR3 sequence: CASSLDFSSGYTF. The CDR3 DNA sequence: TGTGCCAGCAGCTTAGATTTCAGTTCAGGCTACACCTTC.

The chain links TRBV15 to TRBJ1-4; 9 nucleotides agree with TRBD1. The ends lost 4 bases at V and 8 bases at J; junction bases unmatched: 11. CDR3 length: 16 amino acids. Germline-derived CDR1 and CDR2 are LNHNV and YYDKDF (reference sequence). The CDR3 loop reads CATSKPQGALGEKLFF. CDR3 coding DNA: TGTGCCACCAGCAAACCACAGGGGGCGCTAGGCGAAAAACTGTTTTTT.

The chain couples TRBV5-6 to TRBJ1-6; a weak D match, TRBD1 (5 bases). This CDR3 spans 14 amino acids. Germline CDR1 SGHDT, CDR2 YYEEEE. V was clipped by 0 bases and J by 7 bases, with 8 bases between them. CDR3 DNA sequence: TGTGCCAGCAGCTTGGGACAGAACAATTCACCCCTCCACTTT. Protein product: CASSLGQNNSPLHF.